This is a list of T cell receptor beta chains from one sample in a study of blood T cell repertoires in COVID-19. TCRdb's table, derived via immunoSEQ multiplex PCR, lists solely in-frame clones and lacks some. The sample includes fewer than 350,000 clones, roughly 90% seen only once; the top ten take around 12%. Sequenced input: peripheral blood. The receptors stem from a woman aged 25 to 39 with COVID-19, enrolled during active disease. Both conserved end residues are part of each CDR3. The order of the fields is CDR3 length, D gene, clone size, V gene, J gene, CDR3 DNA, CDR3 protein. D genes are given only for firm matches. Clone sizes are given selectively: once, few, many, or a class where the clone is expanded.

cdr3_length: 13
d_call: .
clone_size: .
v_call: TRBV7-8
j_call: TRBJ1-5
cdr3_nt: TGTGCCAGCACCCCCGCAGAAAATAAGCCCCAGCATTTT
cdr3_aa: CASTPAENKPQHF

cdr3_length: 14
d_call: TRBD1
clone_size: .
v_call: TRBV27
j_call: TRBJ1-4
cdr3_nt: TGTGCCAGCAGTTCATGGACAGGGGGCGAAAAACTGTTTTTT
cdr3_aa: CASSSWTGGEKLFF

cdr3_length: 16
d_call: .
clone_size: .
v_call: TRBV7-6
j_call: TRBJ1-6
cdr3_nt: TGTGCCAGCAGCTCCACGGGGGGCGAAATTAATTCACCCCTCCACTTT
cdr3_aa: CASSSTGGEINSPLHF

cdr3_length: 14
d_call: TRBD1
clone_size: .
v_call: TRBV19
j_call: TRBJ1-1
cdr3_nt: TGTGCCAGTGCCCCGGGACAGGGGGCGGGTGCAGCTTTCTTT
cdr3_aa: CASAPGQGAGAAFF

cdr3_length: 17
d_call: TRBD1
clone_size: .
v_call: TRBV18
j_call: TRBJ1-1
cdr3_nt: TGTGCCAGCTCACCAGGCGACAGGGCCCGAGGTGGGACTGAAGCTTTCTTT
cdr3_aa: CASSPGDRARGGTEAFF

cdr3_length: 15
d_call: TRBD1
clone_size: .
v_call: TRBV4-1
j_call: TRBJ1-2
cdr3_nt: TGCGCCAGCAGCCAAGGTCCGGGGACAGTCAGTGGCTACACCTTC
cdr3_aa: CASSQGPGTVSGYTF

cdr3_length: 18
d_call: TRBD1
clone_size: .
v_call: TRBV25-1
j_call: TRBJ1-1
cdr3_nt: TGTGCCAGCAGTGAACCCTACGGGACAGGGCTAATGAACACTGAAGCTTTCTTT
cdr3_aa: CASSEPYGTGLMNTEAFF

cdr3_length: 14
d_call: TRBD1
clone_size: .
v_call: TRBV7-7
j_call: TRBJ2-1
cdr3_nt: TGTGCCAGCAGCCCCTCGACAGGGGTACCATGGCAGTTCTTC
cdr3_aa: CASSPSTGVPWQFF

cdr3_length: 15
d_call: .
clone_size: .
v_call: TRBV3-1/TRBV3-2
j_call: TRBJ2-7
cdr3_nt: TGTGCCAGCAGCCAAGAGCGGGGGCCTCTTCTCGAGCAGTACTTC
cdr3_aa: CASSQERGPLLEQYF

cdr3_length: 14
d_call: TRBD1
clone_size: .
v_call: TRBV6-5
j_call: TRBJ2-2
cdr3_nt: TGTGCCAGCAGTAAGGGACAGTTCACCGGGGAGCTGTTTTTT
cdr3_aa: CASSKGQFTGELFF

cdr3_length: 20
d_call: .
clone_size: .
v_call: TRBV21-1
j_call: TRBJ2-1
cdr3_nt: TGTGCCAGCAGCAAATGCGACAGGGGCTCCCGTCCAGAATCCTACAATGAGCAGTTCTTC
cdr3_aa: CASSKCDRGSRPESYNEQFF

cdr3_length: 12
d_call: .
clone_size: .
v_call: TRBV11-3
j_call: TRBJ2-1
cdr3_nt: TGTGCCAGCAGCTTAGCCGGCAATGAGCAGTTCTTC
cdr3_aa: CASSLAGNEQFF

cdr3_length: 13
d_call: .
clone_size: few
v_call: TRBV6-5
j_call: TRBJ1-1
cdr3_nt: TGTGCCAGCAAGGCATTGGCAGGCCTTGAAGCTTTCTTT
cdr3_aa: CASKALAGLEAFF

cdr3_length: 13
d_call: TRBD1
clone_size: .
v_call: TRBV2
j_call: TRBJ1-2
cdr3_nt: TGTGCCAGCTGGGGACAGACCCGTAGGGGCTACACCTTC
cdr3_aa: CASWGQTRRGYTF

cdr3_length: 14
d_call: .
clone_size: .
v_call: TRBV6-5
j_call: TRBJ1-2
cdr3_nt: TGTGCCAGCAGGCGGACGCGGAGGGACTATGGCTACACCTTC
cdr3_aa: CASRRTRRDYGYTF

cdr3_length: 14
d_call: TRBD1
clone_size: .
v_call: TRBV19
j_call: TRBJ2-7
cdr3_nt: TGTGCCAGTAGTATGCCGAACAGGGGGAGCGAGCAGTACTTC
cdr3_aa: CASSMPNRGSEQYF

cdr3_length: 14
d_call: .
clone_size: .
v_call: TRBV5-1
j_call: TRBJ2-1
cdr3_nt: TGCGCCAGCAGCTTGGATGGAGGTACGGTTGAGCAGTTCTTC
cdr3_aa: CASSLDGGTVEQFF

cdr3_length: 13
d_call: TRBD1
clone_size: .
v_call: TRBV18
j_call: TRBJ2-1
cdr3_nt: TGTGCCAGCTCATTTGGACAGGACAATGAGCAGTTCTTC
cdr3_aa: CASSFGQDNEQFF